What follows are 28 T cell receptor beta chains derived from one specimen sequenced in a study of T cell responses to AZD1222 COVID-19 vaccine. The protocol was immunoSEQ multiplex PCR, while the TCRdb copy is restricted to in-frame clones and leaves out a portion. The data contain around 100,000 clones, less than 90% of them seen just once; the ten biggest clones take up about 17%. Sequenced here: peripheral blood, sampled on day 0 of AZD1222 vaccination. The receptors stem from an adult in good health.

The gene calls are TRBV2 and TRBJ1-5; TRBD1 might be the D (6 bases). CDR1 SNHLY and CDR2 FYNNEI come from the germline V gene. V was cut by 6 bases and J by 2 bases, with 14 bases left in between. The CDR3 contains 15 residues. The CDR3 DNA sequence: TGTGCCAGCAGCGCAGGGTGGGGGCGCAATCAGCCCCAGCATTTT. The encoded protein is CASSAGWGRNQPQHF.

This clone was seen a few times. This chain uses TRBV2 with TRBJ1-1, with 9 bases identical to TRBD1. V trimming: 6 bases; J trimming: 5 bases; junction bases outside the gene matches: 4. This CDR3 contains 13 residues. Germline lookup yields CDR1 SNHLY and CDR2 FYNNEI. CDR3 residues: CASSRQGGTEAFF. CDR3 nucleotides: TGTGCCAGCAGCAGACAGGGGGGTACTGAAGCTTTCTTT.

The DNA for the CDR3 is TGTGCCAGCAGTGATGCGGGAGAAGTCAAAAACATTCAGTACTTC. Residues: CASSDAGEVKNIQYF. J is TRBJ2-4 and V is TRBV6-1; 7 nucleotides agree with TRBD2. CDR1 and CDR2 (germline): MNHNS, SASEGT. The CDR3 sequence is 15 residues long. Trimming removed 3 bases from V and 3 bases from J; junction bases left unmatched: 5.

The chain links TRBV28 to TRBJ1-1, with D unclear. Trimming pared 7 bases from V and 5 bases from J, leaving 17 bases between. The CDR3 consists of 14 residues. Germline V gene sequence: CDR1 MDHEN, CDR2 SYDVKM. CDR3: CASTDPPGETEAFF. CDR3 sequence (DNA): TGTGCCAGCACCGATCCCCCCGGGGAGACTGAAGCTTTCTTT.

The chain employs TRBV2 and TRBJ2-3; D is undetermined. V was cut by 7 bases and J by 3 bases, with 17 bases left in between. Germline V lookup: CDR1 SNHLY, CDR2 FYNNEI. The CDR3 contains 15 residues. The CDR3 here is CASNQTPLGTDTQYF. The DNA for the CDR3 is TGTGCCAGCAACCAGACCCCTTTGGGGACAGATACGCAGTATTTT.

This clone has just a few counts. The chain carries TRBV5-1 and TRBJ1-5; D remains unclear. Per germline, CDR1 SGHRS and CDR2 YFSETQ. Trimming removed 0 bases from V and 1 base from J, with 2 bases in between. There are 13 residues in the CDR3. CDR3 residues: CASSLDSNQPQHF. In DNA, the CDR3 is TGCGCCAGCAGCTTGGACAGCAATCAGCCCCAGCATTTT.

V and J are TRBV11-2 and TRBJ1-1; the D is unclear. V lost 4 bases, J lost 0 bases, and 6 bases lay in between. The germline CDR1 and CDR2 sequences are SGHAT and FQNNGV. The CDR3 contains 13 residues. CDR3 DNA sequence: TGTGCCAGCAGCTATAAAATGAACACTGAAGCTTTCTTT. As protein: CASSYKMNTEAFF. The full variable domain, completed using reference TRBV11-2 and TRBJ1-1, is EAGVAQSPRYKIIEKRQSVAFWCNPISGHATLYWYQQILGQGPKLLIQFQNNGVVDDSQLPKDRFSAERLKGVDSTLKIQPAKLEDSAVYLCASSYKMNTEAFFGQGTRLTVV.

The V and J genes are TRBV24-1 and TRBJ1-2; TRBD1 aligns across 9 bases. Germline loops: CDR1 KGHDR, CDR2 SFDVKD. The ends lost 3 bases at V and 7 bases at J; junction bases unmatched: 2. This CDR3 is built from 13 residues. The CDR3 sequence: CATSDQGQGGYTF. CDR3 coding DNA: TGTGCCACCAGTGATCAGGGACAGGGTGGCTACACCTTC.

This clone showed up just once. The rearrangement joins TRBV19 to TRBJ2-3; 11 nucleotides match TRBD2. The CDR3 totals 17 residues. Germline V CDR1 and CDR2: LNHDA, SQIVND (reference sequence). J gave up 7 bases and V 3 bases, and 12 bases lay outside the gene matches. CDR3 nucleotide sequence: TGTGCCAGTAGTATCGCTAGCGGGAGGAACCCCCTAAATACGCAGTATTTT. It codes for CASSIASGRNPLNTQYF.

This chain links TRBV11-2 with TRBJ1-3, with unresolved D. V was pared by 5 bases and J by 4 bases, with 9 bases between. The germline CDR1 and CDR2 sequences are SGHAT and FQNNGV. The CDR3 sequence is 13 residues long. For the CDR3, the DNA is TGTGCCAGCAGCCCGAACGGAGGAAACACCATATATTTT. Translation gives CASSPNGGNTIYF.

The rearrangement joins TRBV2 to TRBJ2-7, with 16 nucleotides matching TRBD2. The CDR3 totals 15 residues. With V trimmed by 6 bases and J by 5 bases, 4 bases remained unmatched. Per germline, CDR1 SNHLY and CDR2 FYNNEI. CDR3 protein: CASRPGLAGGNEQYF. The DNA for the CDR3 is TGTGCCAGCAGACCGGGACTAGCGGGAGGGAACGAGCAGTACTTC.

This rearrangement joins TRBV7-9 to TRBJ1-4, with TRBD1 as a possible D gene (5 bases). Deletions cut 7 bases from V and 7 bases from J, with 13 bases between. The CDR3 covers 13 residues. Germline lookup yields CDR1 SEHNR and CDR2 FQNEAQ (reference sequence). CDR3 sequence reads: CASMLLGTEKLFF. DNA of the CDR3: TGTGCCAGCATGTTGCTCGGGACTGAAAAACTGTTTTTT. The full variable domain, in which reference TRBV7-9 and TRBJ1-4 provide the parts outside the CDR3, is DTGVSQNPRHKITKRGQNVTFRCDPISEHNRLYWYRQTLGQGPEFLTYFQNEAQLEKSRLLSDRFSAERPKGSFSTLEIQRTEQGDSAMYLCASMLLGTEKLFFGSGTQLSVL.

The rearrangement links TRBV28 to TRBJ1-4; D might be TRBD1 (6 bases). The CDR3 length is 15 residues. V was pared by 2 bases and J by 7 bases, with 14 bases between. The germline V gene has CDR1 MDHEN and CDR2 SYDVKM. The CDR3 nucleotides read TGTGCCAGCAGTTTAGTCGGGGGGCTGGGTGAAAAACTGTTTTTT. It is translated as CASSLVGGLGEKLFF.

The chain couples TRBV19 to TRBJ1-5; D remains ambiguous. The CDR3 sequence is 17 residues long. V lost 4 bases and J lost 0, with 16 bases in between. Germline V gives CDR1 LNHDA, CDR2 SQIVND (reference sequence). In nucleotides, the CDR3 is TGTGCCAGTAGTAATTTGGGGATATCCTATAGCAATCAGCCCCAGCATTTT. It is translated as CASSNLGISYSNQPQHF.

The rearrangement uses TRBV28 and TRBJ1-2, with no clear D. The length of the CDR3 is 12 residues. The V gene lost 5 bases and the J gene lost 4 bases, with 8 bases spanning the gap. CDR1 and CDR2 from the germline V gene are MDHEN and SYDVKM. The CDR3 spells CASSPRSYGYTF. In nucleotides, the CDR3 is TGTGCCAGCAGTCCCCGAAGCTATGGCTACACCTTC.

This chain uses TRBV30 with TRBJ2-7; 9 nucleotides align to TRBD2. After removal of 3 bases from V and 2 bases from J, the junction contained 8 bases not matched to a gene. Looked up from germline, CDR1 is GTSNPN and CDR2 is SVGIG (reference sequence). The CDR3 runs 15 residues. The CDR3 DNA reads TGTGCCTGGAGAGAAAGCGGGAGGACAACCTACGAGCAGTACTTC. Translated: CAWRESGRTTYEQYF.

The V and J genes are TRBV28 and TRBJ1-2; D might be TRBD1 (6 bases). The V gene lost 5 bases and the J gene lost 6 bases, with 22 bases spanning the gap. Germline V gene sequence: CDR1 MDHEN, CDR2 SYDVKM. The CDR3 has 16 amino acids. In nucleotides, the CDR3 is TGTGCCAGCAGTCCACCTCCAGGGGCAGTCTCCAATGGCTACACCTTC. Translation: CASSPPPGAVSNGYTF.

This rearrangement joins TRBV5-1 to TRBJ2-2, with 10 bases aligning to TRBD2. The CDR3 is 14 amino acids. J gave up 4 bases and V 3 bases, and 0 bases lay outside the gene matches. Germline CDR1 SGHRS, CDR2 YFSETQ. The CDR3 loop is CASSWTSGTGELFF. The CDR3 DNA follows: TGCGCCAGCAGCTGGACTAGCGGCACCGGGGAGCTGTTTTTT.

The chain carries TRBV7-8 and TRBJ2-7; D perhaps matches TRBD2 (6 bases). The CDR3 is made up of 17 amino acids. V dropped 5 bases and J dropped 0 bases, with 20 bases sitting between them. The germline V gene encodes CDR1 SGHVS and CDR2 FQNEAQ. The CDR3: CASSRGGGVPNSYEQYF. In DNA, the CDR3 is TGTGCCAGCAGCCGAGGTGGAGGGGTTCCAAACTCCTACGAGCAGTACTTC.

This rearrangement joins TRBV24-1 to TRBJ1-6; 7 nucleotides agree with TRBD1. Germline V gives CDR1 KGHDR, CDR2 SFDVKD. This CDR3 region has 14 residues. After removal of 3 bases from V and 7 bases from J, the junction contained 2 bases not matched to a gene. The CDR3 nucleotides are TGTGCCACCAGTGATACGGACAGGAATTCACCCCTCCACTTT. It is translated as CATSDTDRNSPLHF.

This sequence joins TRBV7-9 and TRBJ2-7, with TRBD1 matching over 9 bases. The CDR3 contains 16 residues. The J segment lost 6 bases and the V segment lost 3 bases, leaving 12 bases of the junction unmatched. Per germline, CDR1 SEHNR and CDR2 FQNEAQ (reference sequence). This CDR3 is CASSLSYGTGLREQYF. The CDR3 DNA sequence: TGTGCCAGCAGCTTGAGTTACGGGACAGGGCTACGCGAGCAGTACTTC.

V and J are TRBV5-1 and TRBJ2-4; D gene unclear. V dropped 1 base and J dropped 0 bases, with 8 bases sitting between them. The CDR3 has 15 amino acids. In germline, CDR1 is SGHRS, CDR2 YFSETQ. Here the CDR3 DNA reads TGCGCCAGCAGCTTGCCCGCCGAAGCCAAAAACATTCAGTACTTC. Translation gives CASSLPAEAKNIQYF.

The chain recombines TRBV6-5 with TRBJ1-2; D remains ambiguous. Germline assignment: CDR1 MNHEY and CDR2 SVGAGI. Trimming removed 0 bases at V and 8 bases at J, with 13 bases between. This CDR3 region has 14 residues. The CDR3 loop is CASSYSWEDRGYTF. In DNA form, the CDR3 reads TGTGCCAGCAGTTACTCGTGGGAAGATAGAGGCTACACCTTC.

The CDR3 sequence is CASSWISGSYEQFF. The CDR3 DNA is TGTGCCAGCAGTTGGATTTCAGGGAGCTATGAGCAGTTCTTC. The chain couples TRBV6-2 or TRBV6-3 to TRBJ2-1; D might be TRBD1 or TRBD2, each matching 5 bases. There are 14 residues in the CDR3. Deletions cut 4 bases from V and 8 bases from J, with 15 bases between. In germline, CDR1 is MNHEY, CDR2 SVGEGT.

The chain uses TRBV5-1 and TRBJ2-2; the match to TRBD1 covers 8 bases. Germline assignment: CDR1 SGHRS and CDR2 YFSETQ. This CDR3 region has 17 residues. The junction had 10 bases not matched to a gene; V was cut back by 5 bases and J by 1 base. CDR3 DNA sequence: TGCGCCAGCAGTCGAATTCCCGGGACAGGGAACACCGGGGAGCTGTTTTTT. Translating it yields CASSRIPGTGNTGELFF.

The chain recombines TRBV9 with TRBJ2-5, with D perhaps TRBD1 or TRBD2 (5 bases each). The CDR3 is 16 amino acids. V lost 3 bases, J lost 5 bases, and 20 bases lay in between. The V gene's germline CDR1 is SGDLS and CDR2 YYNGEE. This CDR3 reads CASSADHGTWAETQYF. In nucleotides, the CDR3 is TGTGCCAGCAGCGCAGACCACGGGACCTGGGCGGAGACCCAGTACTTC.

The rearrangement links TRBV6-1 to TRBJ1-2; D remains ambiguous. Per the germline V gene, CDR1 is MNHNS and CDR2 is SASEGT. V was pared by 3 bases and J by 5 bases, with 7 bases between. The CDR3 loop spans 12 amino acids. Here the CDR3 DNA reads TGTGCCAGCAGTGATAGGGCGTATGGCTACACCTTC. This translates into CASSDRAYGYTF.

The V gene is TRBV2, the J gene TRBJ2-7; D unresolved. Per the germline V gene, CDR1 is SNHLY and CDR2 is FYNNEI. V gave up 8 bases and J gave up 3 bases, with 8 bases separating them. There are 11 residues in the CDR3. This CDR3 is CASGIYYEQYF. The DNA of the CDR3 is TGTGCCAGCGGGATCTACTACGAGCAGTACTTC.